This entry lists 6 T cell receptor beta chains sequenced from one sample in a study of blood T cell repertoires in COVID-19 (TCRdb year 2020). The receptor library was made with the immunoSEQ multiplex PCR assay. Entries here come from immuneACCESS through TCRdb and include only in-frame sequences with V and J called. Some clones fail to appear in such tables; in the studies checked, an unresolved V gene covers under half of the shortfall, and the cause of the remainder is unknown. Present in this sample are under 85,000 clones, 60% to 85% of which were seen just once. The ten most abundant clones make up less than 10% of the sample. Source material: peripheral blood. These receptors all come from a human donor in a cohort sampled during active COVID-19.

V usage is TRBV15 and J usage is TRBJ2-1; 12 nucleotides match TRBD2. The CDR3 covers 18 residues. Trimming at V came to 7 bases and at J to 7 bases, leaving 17 bases not matched to a gene. The germline V gene encodes CDR1 LNHNV and CDR2 YYDKDF (reference sequence). CDR3 sequence: CATNPRGLAGGKGNEQFF. For the CDR3, the DNA is TGTGCCACCAACCCCCGAGGTCTAGCGGGGGGGAAAGGTAATGAGCAGTTCTTC. Full variable domain (rest looked up from reference TRBV15 and TRBJ2-1): DAMVIQNPRYQVTQFGKPVTLSCSQTLNHNVMYWYQQKSSQAPKLLFHYYDKDFNNEADTPDNFQSRRPNTSFCFLDIRSPGLGDTAMYLCATNPRGLAGGKGNEQFFGPGTRLTVL.

This chain uses TRBV6-5 with TRBJ2-2; a weak D match, TRBD2 (5 bases). V gave up 4 bases and J gave up 0 bases, with 12 bases separating them. The CDR3 spans 16 residues. CDR1 and CDR2 from the germline V gene are MNHEY and SVGAGI. CDR3 protein: CASSSLGPANTGELFF. The CDR3 DNA sequence: TGTGCCAGCAGTTCACTAGGCCCGGCGAACACCGGGGAGCTGTTTTTT.

The sample holds a few counts of this clone. The chain couples TRBV7-2 to TRBJ1-2; no firm D call. The germline V gene has CDR1 SGHTA and CDR2 FQGNSA. The CDR3 runs 13 residues. V gave up 4 bases and J gave up 3 bases, with 9 bases separating them. DNA of the CDR3: TGTGCCAGCAGCTCCACCGGGGACTATGGCTACACCTTC. Translating gives CASSSTGDYGYTF. The full variable domain, completed using reference TRBV7-2 and TRBJ1-2, is GAGVSQSPSNKVTEKGKDVELRCDPISGHTALYWYRQSLGQGLEFLIYFQGNSAPDKSGLPSDRFSAERTGGSVSTLTIQRTQQEDSAVYLCASSSTGDYGYTFGSGTRLTVV.

The chain recombines TRBV7-9 with TRBJ2-6, with D possibly matching TRBD1 (5 bases). Germline-derived CDR1 and CDR2 are SEHNR and FQNEAQ (reference sequence). Between the trimmed V and J ends, which lost 10 bases and 7 bases, there was a span of 17 bases. The CDR3 covers 14 residues. The CDR3 region is CAIPTAGEANVLTF. The CDR3 DNA follows: TGTGCCATTCCGACAGCTGGGGAAGCCAACGTCCTGACTTTC.

The CDR3 here is CASSWGQGNSGNTIYF. The CDR3 DNA follows: TGTGCCAGCAGCTGGGGACAGGGAAACTCTGGAAACACCATATATTTT. V usage is TRBV5-6 and J usage is TRBJ1-3, with TRBD1 matching 9 bases. In germline, CDR1 is SGHDT, CDR2 YYEEEE. Losses at the gene ends were 3 bases for V and 0 bases for J; bases not matched to a gene: 4. CDR3 length: 16 amino acids.

This chain uses TRBV19 with TRBJ1-6; 7 nucleotides agree with TRBD1. The CDR3 contains 13 residues. Germline CDR1 LNHDA, CDR2 SQIVND (reference sequence). The J segment lost 12 bases and the V segment lost 1 base, leaving 3 bases of the junction unmatched. The CDR3 reads CASSIGQGGPLHF. The CDR3, as DNA: TGTGCCAGTAGTATAGGGCAGGGGGGACCCCTCCACTTT.